This TCR beta chain was sequenced in a study of OX40 agonist ivuxolimab in advanced cancers. At the level of the study: The patients received agonistic anti-OX40 (CD134) antibody ivuxolimab. All patients had ivuxolimab intravenously every 2 weeks at 0.01 to 10 mg/kg. Three patients responded partially, comprising one with hepatocellular carcinoma and two with cutaneous melanoma.

Only in-frame clones appear in the TCRdb table, and some are missing; sequencing was by immunoSEQ multiplex PCR. The sample lists 41,000 or so clones, about 87% occurring once. Between the trimmed V and J ends, which lost 4 bases and 0 bases, there was a span of 16 bases. This CDR3 is 16 amino acids long. Germline CDR1 is LNHDA and CDR2 is SQIVND (reference sequence). Samples were taken at baseline and on day 1 of cycles 4 and 7. V gene TRBV19 combines with J gene TRBJ2-7, with a tentative D call TRBD2 (6 bases). The specimen comprised CD4+ or CD8+ T cells sorted from blood, sampled in a trial of the OX40 agonist ivuxolimab. This TCR was recovered from an adult with an advanced solid tumor such as melanoma, head and neck, liver or kidney cancer. The CDR3 DNA follows: TGTGCCAGTAGTAAGGAGGGCCTGGGGAGCTCCTACGAGCAGTACTTC. It translates to CASSKEGLGSSYEQYF.